This is a list of T cell receptor beta chains from one sample in a study of blood T cell repertoires in COVID-19. Sequenced by immunoSEQ multiplex PCR; TCRdb stores in-frame clones only, minus some. The sample carries about 390,000 clones, approximately 90% recorded once. The sample consisted of PBMCs or T cells enriched from blood (not recorded which). Receptors were obtained from a woman aged 50 to 60 who had recovered from COVID-19. The CDR3 runs from the conserved cysteine through the conserved F or W. Each record gives: V gene, D gene, clone size, CDR3 length, J gene, CDR3 protein, CDR3 DNA. The D gene is left open where the match is weak. Rows give clone size only sometimes, using once, few, many, or a class for an expanded clone.

TRBV28	.	.	14	TRBJ1-6	CASSFSPMGSPLHF	TGTGCCAGCAGTTTCTCACCGATGGGCTCACCCCTCCACTTT
TRBV30	.	.	9	TRBJ1-3	CALRGTIYF	TGTGCCCTGCGGGGCACCATATATTTT
TRBV4-1	TRBD1	.	15	TRBJ1-1	CASSHDPGTGNEAFF	TGCGCCAGCAGCCATGACCCCGGGACAGGGAATGAAGCTTTCTTT
TRBV7-9	TRBD1	.	12	TRBJ2-7	CASSPGTAEQYF	TGTGCCAGCAGCCCAGGGACAGCCGAGCAGTACTTC
TRBV19	.	few	15	TRBJ1-3	CASSIGRVSGNTIYF	TGTGCCAGTAGTATAGGCAGGGTGTCTGGAAACACCATATATTTT
TRBV27	.	.	14	TRBJ2-3	CASSFSSSTDTQYF	TGTGCCAGCAGTTTCTCCTCTAGCACAGATACGCAGTATTTT
TRBV3-1/TRBV3-2	TRBD1	.	16	TRBJ2-1	CASSQDLQGVYNEQFF	TGTGCCAGCAGCCAAGATTTGCAGGGGGTTTACAATGAGCAGTTCTTC
TRBV6-1	TRBD1	.	16	TRBJ2-2	CASSERTGGGSGELFF	TGTGCCAGCAGTGAGAGGACAGGGGGAGGGTCTGGGGAGCTGTTTTTT
TRBV7-9	.	.	15	TRBJ1-3	CASSFSRGSGNTIYF	TGTGCCAGCAGCTTCTCGCGGGGCTCTGGAAACACCATATATTTT
TRBV4-3	.	.	15	TRBJ2-1	CASSQEGSSYNEQFF	TGCGCCAGCAGCCAAGAGGGCAGCTCCTACAATGAGCAGTTCTTC
TRBV10-1	TRBD1	.	17	TRBJ1-2	CASSESTGGASSSGYTF	TGCGCCAGCAGTGAGTCGACAGGGGGCGCATCATCTTCTGGCTACACCTTC
TRBV11-2	.	.	15	TRBJ1-1	CASSPSGLGKSEAFF	TGTGCCAGCAGCCCCTCAGGGTTGGGGAAGTCTGAAGCTTTCTTT
TRBV2	TRBD2	once	14	TRBJ2-1	CASGLAGGYNEQFF	TGTGCCAGTGGACTAGCGGGGGGGTACAATGAGCAGTTCTTC
TRBV19	.	.	12	TRBJ1-2	CASSVWGRGYTF	TGTGCCAGTAGTGTCTGGGGCCGGGGCTACACCTTC
TRBV11-2	TRBD1	.	15	TRBJ1-2	CASRPPGQSNYGYTF	TGTGCCAGCAGGCCTCCGGGACAGTCTAACTATGGCTACACCTTC
TRBV4-2	TRBD1	.	16	TRBJ1-4	CASSQDTGTGYEKLFF	TGTGCCAGCAGCCAGGACACCGGGACAGGGTATGAAAAACTGTTTTTT
TRBV5-6	.	.	14	TRBJ1-2	CASSYTYPRYGYTF	TGTGCCAGCAGTTATACTTACCCTAGGTATGGCTACACCTTC
TRBV5-8	.	.	14	TRBJ2-5	CASSRGGSWETQYF	TGTGCCAGCAGCAGGGGGGGGTCGTGGGAGACCCAGTACTTC
TRBV7-3	TRBD1	.	16	TRBJ2-5	CASSPQSGTGYETQYF	TGTGCCAGCAGCCCCCAGAGCGGGACAGGGTATGAGACCCAGTACTTC
TRBV7-9	.	.	16	TRBJ2-3	CASSCRDCLIADTQYF	TGTGCCAGCAGCTGCCGGGACTGCTTGATCGCAGATACGCAGTATTTT
TRBV7-9	.	.	13	TRBJ2-1	CASSHRENNEQFF	TGTGCCAGCAGCCACCGGGAGAACAATGAGCAGTTCTTC
TRBV19	.	.	14	TRBJ2-2	CASRGEANTGELFF	TGTGCCAGTAGAGGGGAGGCGAACACCGGGGAGCTGTTTTTT
TRBV5-1	.	.	13	TRBJ1-2	CASSLDSTYGYTF	TGCGCCAGCAGCCTGGACAGCACGTATGGCTACACCTTC